The 24 T cell receptor gamma chains listed next were all sequenced from one sample in a study of gamma delta lymphoproliferative disorders and STAT genes (dated by TCRdb to about 2018). TCR sequencing was performed on genomic DNA from peripheral blood mononuclear cells isolated from patients and controls. The method behind the library was multiplex PCR. The instrument was an Illumina MiSeq. TCRdb processed the public reads again with the CATT caller, after which rows with matching DNA were combined. Within this sample are several hundred gamma-chain clones, with about 18% of them counted one time only. About two fifths of the sample goes to the ten largest clones. Sequenced sample: blood. These receptors originate from a human donor in good health.

Judged by abundance, this clone is large. The chain combines TRGV8 with TRGJP2. No J gene was available from TCRdb, and it was assigned here by a germline match of the DNA. The CDR3 sequence is 16 residues long. J lost 3 bases, V lost 4 bases, and 11 bases had no gene match. CDR1 VENAVY and CDR2 YDSYNSRV come from the germline V gene. The CDR3 loop is CATWEKEECSDWIKTF. The CDR3 DNA is TGTGCCACCTGGGAAAAGGAGGAGTGTAGTGATTGGATCAAGACGTTT.

This clone ranks as medium-sized. The chain recombines TRGV9 with TRGJ1 or TRGJ2. TCRdb offers no J gene call, so here the DNA was matched to germline to obtain one. The junction had 17 bases not matched to a gene; V was cut back by 3 bases and J by 6 bases. Germline assignment: CDR1 GITISATS and CDR2 ISYDGTV (reference sequence). This CDR3 has 16 amino acids. CDR3 in amino acids: CALWEPYGTPGYKKLF. Written as DNA, the CDR3 is TGTGCCTTGTGGGAGCCCTATGGGACTCCTGGTTATAAGAAACTCTTT.

By share, this clone counts as medium-sized (0.01 to 0.1%). This chain joins TRGV9 and TRGJ1 or TRGJ2. TCRdb offers no J gene call, so here the DNA was matched to germline to obtain one. Trimming took 6 bases from V and 9 from J; bases not matched to a gene: 8. CDR3 length equals 11 residues. The germline gives CDR1 GITISATS, CDR2 ISYDGTV (reference sequence). CDR3 in amino acids: CALWLRGKKLF. CDR3 DNA sequence: TGTGCCTTGTGGCTCCGAGGTAAGAAACTCTTT.

In this sample, this clone is large. The chain links TRGV2 to TRGJP1. No J gene was available from TCRdb, and it was assigned here by a germline match of the DNA. The CDR3 spans 14 residues. Per germline, CDR1 EGSNGY and CDR2 YDSYNSKV. V shed 5 bases and J 2 bases; nucleotides not matched to a gene: 5. CDR3 bases: TGTGCCACCTGGGGCTTAACCACTGGTTGGTTCAAGATATTT. Translating gives CATWGLTTGWFKIF.

By frequency in the sample, this clone is large. The chain couples TRGV2 to TRGJP1. Matching the DNA to germline supplied the J gene, which TCRdb does not give. Unmatched junction bases numbered 0, after V lost 4 bases and J lost 1 base. This CDR3 contains 13 residues. Germline V CDR1 and CDR2: EGSNGY, YDSYNSKV. CDR3 bases: TGTGCCACCTGGGATACCACTGGTTGGTTCAAGATATTT. Its protein product is CATWDTTGWFKIF.

This clone is large (0.1 to 1%) within its sample. The chain carries TRGV2 and TRGJ1 or TRGJ2. The J gene, absent from TCRdb, was called here by matching the DNA to germline. Per the germline V gene, CDR1 is EGSNGY and CDR2 is YDSYNSKV. This CDR3 has 13 residues. V was pared by 0 bases and J by 12 bases, with 11 bases of the junction left unmatched. This chain's CDR3 is CATWDGQPARKLF. The CDR3 DNA follows: TGTGCCACCTGGGACGGGCAGCCGGCGAGGAAACTCTTT.

Notes on this clone: The DNA is left out, because the CDR3 cannot be placed on it with certainty; the CDR3 is given as TCRdb lists it. Other nucleotide sequences in the sample specify the same CDR3. The V gene is TRGV10; the J gene was not called. TRGV10 is an open reading frame whose function is uncertain. The CDR3 comprises 17 residues, both ends counted. The CDR3 loop reads CAAWDCVRNSLAVEQHF.

This clone was detected a few times. No DNA is shown, since the ends of the CDR3 on it are uncertain; the CDR3 is the one TCRdb lists. The CDR3: CTTVPAGDHKKLF. The J segment was not called; the V segment is TRGV11. TRGV11 is an ORF, and what it does is uncertain. The CDR3 numbers 13 amino acids, ends counted.

In its sample, this clone is large. This chain uses TRGV3 with TRGJP1. Germline matching of the DNA provided the J gene here, since TCRdb leaves it blank. With V trimmed by 6 bases and J by 0 bases, 4 bases remained unmatched. Germline V gives CDR1 VTNTFY, CDR2 YDVSTARD (reference sequence). The CDR3 extends over 14 amino acids. The CDR3 sequence is CATWQDTTGWFKIF. The DNA of the CDR3 is TGTGCCACCTGGCAGGATACCACTGGTTGGTTCAAGATATTT.

This clone is medium-sized (0.01 to 0.1%) in the sample. V usage is TRGV3 and J usage is TRGJ1 or TRGJ2. TCRdb is silent on the J gene; assignment here came from matching the DNA to germline. The CDR3 has 14 residues. The germline V gene encodes CDR1 VTNTFY and CDR2 YDVSTARD (reference sequence). Losses at the gene ends were 0 bases for V and 5 bases for J; bases not matched to a gene: 7. The CDR3 region has the DNA TGTGCCACCTGGGACAGGCTAACAGATTATAAGAAACTCTTT. Its protein is CATWDRLTDYKKLF.

This clone is medium-sized in the sample. The chain links TRGV10 to TRGJP1. As TCRdb names no J gene, one was assigned here on the basis of a DNA match to germline. TRGV10 is an ORF, and what it does is uncertain. The length of the CDR3 is 15 residues. V gave up 8 bases and J gave up 0 bases; unmatched junction bases: 7. The CDR3 is CAAWDRYTTGWFKIF. The CDR3 region has the DNA TGTGCTGCGTGGGATAGATATACCACTGGTTGGTTCAAGATATTT.

This clone is medium-sized within its sample. The chain couples TRGV2 to TRGJP1. Germline matching of the DNA provided the J gene here, since TCRdb leaves it blank. V lost 6 bases to trimming and J lost 7 bases; unmatched junction nucleotides: 5. The CDR3 runs to 12 residues. Germline CDR1 is EGSNGY and CDR2 is YDSYNSKV. The CDR3 region has the DNA TGTGCCACCTGGAATGGTGGTTGGTTCAAGATATTT. Its translation: CATWNGGWFKIF.

This clone is large (0.1 to 1%) within its sample. The rearrangement links TRGV4 to TRGJ1 or TRGJ2. Because TCRdb records no J gene, it was assigned here through a match of the DNA to germline. V shed 3 bases and J 5 bases; nucleotides not matched to a gene: 1. The CDR3 consists of 11 residues. Per the germline V gene, CDR1 is EGSTGY and CDR2 is YDSYTSSV. CDR3 DNA sequence: TGTGCCACCTGGGATAATTATAAGAAACTCTTT. It specifies CATWDNYKKLF.

The genes are TRGV11 and TRGJP1. TCRdb offers no J gene call, so here the DNA was matched to germline to obtain one. TRGV11 counts as an open reading frame of uncertain function. The CDR3 is made up of 15 amino acids. Unmatched junction bases numbered 4, after V lost 6 bases and J lost 0 bases. The CDR3 loop reads CACWIGYTTGWFKIF. In nucleotides, the CDR3 is TGTGCCTGCTGGATTGGGTATACCACTGGTTGGTTCAAGATATTT.

On this clone: No DNA is shown, since the ends of the CDR3 on it are uncertain; the CDR3 is the one TCRdb lists. CDR3 loop: CATWDGPEKGFIRNSLAVEQHF. The J gene was not called, though the V gene is TRGV2. Including both end residues, the CDR3 is 22 amino acids long. Germline V gene lookup returns CDR1 EGSNGY and CDR2 YDSYNSKV.

Within the sample, this clone is large. The chain couples TRGV2 to TRGJP2. The J gene, left out of TCRdb, was set here by checking the DNA against germline. CDR3 size: 14 residues. With 0 bases clipped from V and 3 bases from J, the junction kept 1 base outside the gene matches. Germline V gene data show CDR1 as EGSNGY and CDR2 as YDSYNSKV. CDR3 sequence (DNA): TGTGCCACCTGGGACGGGGGTAGTGATTGGATCAAGACGTTT. Protein product: CATWDGGSDWIKTF.

In this sample, this clone is medium-sized. The V call is TRGV2, the J call TRGJ1 or TRGJ2. The J gene was missing in TCRdb and was found by matching the end of the DNA to germline. The CDR3 contains 11 residues. The germline V gene has CDR1 EGSNGY and CDR2 YDSYNSKV. J lost 10 bases, V lost 2 bases, and 5 bases had no gene match. CDR3 region: CATWDERKKLF. DNA for the CDR3: TGTGCCACCTGGGACGAGCGCAAGAAACTCTTT.

This chain links TRGV9 with TRGJ1 or TRGJ2. TCRdb is silent on the J gene; assignment here came from matching the DNA to germline. This CDR3 is 11 amino acids long. V shed 5 bases, J shed 9 bases, and the junction held 7 bases outside the gene matches. Looked up from germline, CDR1 is GITISATS and CDR2 is ISYDGTV (reference sequence). This CDR3 reads CALWGTPKKLF. CDR3 sequence (DNA): TGTGCCTTGTGGGGTACCCCTAAGAAACTCTTT.

This clone ranks as large. The V gene is TRGV10, the J gene TRGJ1 or TRGJ2. No J gene was available from TCRdb, and it was assigned here by a germline match of the DNA. TRGV10 carries the ORF label, with uncertain function. This CDR3 spans 12 amino acids. After removal of 8 bases from V and 6 bases from J, the junction contained 8 bases not matched to a gene. Here the CDR3 reads CAAWDYSYKKLF. The CDR3 nucleotides are TGTGCTGCGTGGGATTATAGTTATAAGAAACTCTTT.

This clone was detected once. The DNA is omitted, as the CDR3 cannot be located on it reliably, and the CDR3 follows TCRdb's listing. V gene assignment gives TRGV11, but the J gene was left uncalled. TRGV11 is sorted into the ORF group, with uncertain function. The CDR3 length equals 19 residues, ends included. The CDR3 sequence: CTTVPAGLGTQRVYYKKLF.

In its sample, this clone ranks as large. The chain recombines TRGV10 with TRGJP1. TCRdb does not report a J gene; here it was assigned by matching the DNA to germline references. TRGV10 carries the ORF label, with uncertain function. V gave up 8 bases and J gave up 3 bases; unmatched junction bases: 10. The CDR3 runs to 15 residues. This CDR3 is CAAWVGVATGWFKIF. DNA for the CDR3: TGTGCTGCGTGGGTGGGGGTGGCCACTGGTTGGTTCAAGATATTT.

This clone is labeled as medium-sized. The V gene is TRGV3, but the J gene lacks a call. The CDR3 is made up of 11 amino acids. Per the germline V gene, CDR1 is VTNTFY and CDR2 is YDVSTARD (reference sequence). For the CDR3, the DNA is TGTGCCACCTGGGACGTCGCACCCAAACTCTTT. Translated, it gives CATWDVAPKLF.

The chain joins TRGV8 to TRGJP1. TCRdb gives no J gene; it was assigned here by matching the DNA to germline. The CDR3 covers 17 residues. The germline CDR1 and CDR2 sequences are VENAVY and YDSYNSRV. V lost 3 bases to trimming and J lost 3 bases; unmatched junction nucleotides: 13. The CDR3 DNA is TGTGCCACCTGGGATCCCCCCTTTGAGGCCACTGGTTGGTTCAAGATATTT. Translation gives CATWDPPFEATGWFKIF.

By share, this clone ranks as large (0.1 to 1%). This chain uses TRGV10 with TRGJ1 or TRGJ2. The J gene, absent from TCRdb, was called here by matching the DNA to germline. TRGV10 is designated an ORF whose function remains uncertain. Trimming cost V 9 bases and J 4 bases; bases outside gene matches: 10. This CDR3 is built from 13 residues. CDR3 region: CAACLAGYYKKLF. CDR3 in DNA: TGTGCTGCGTGCCTTGCGGGCTATTATAAGAAACTCTTT.